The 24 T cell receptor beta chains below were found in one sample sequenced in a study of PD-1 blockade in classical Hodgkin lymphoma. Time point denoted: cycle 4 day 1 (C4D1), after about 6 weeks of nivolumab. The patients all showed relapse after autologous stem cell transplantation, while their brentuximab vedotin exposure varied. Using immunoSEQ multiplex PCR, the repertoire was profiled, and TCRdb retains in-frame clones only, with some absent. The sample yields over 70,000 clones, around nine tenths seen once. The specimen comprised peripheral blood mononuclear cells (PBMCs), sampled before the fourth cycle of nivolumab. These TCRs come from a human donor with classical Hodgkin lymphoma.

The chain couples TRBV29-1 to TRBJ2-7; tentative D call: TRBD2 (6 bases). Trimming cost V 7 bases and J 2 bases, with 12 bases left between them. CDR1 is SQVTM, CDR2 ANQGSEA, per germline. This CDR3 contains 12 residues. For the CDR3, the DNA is TGCAGCGGGGGGAGGCTCACCTACGAGCAGTACTTC. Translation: CSGGRLTYEQYF.

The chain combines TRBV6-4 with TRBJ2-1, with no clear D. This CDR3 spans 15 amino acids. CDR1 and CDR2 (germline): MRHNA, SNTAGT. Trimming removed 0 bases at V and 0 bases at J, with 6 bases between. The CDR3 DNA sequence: TGTGCCAGCAGTGACTCTCGGAGCTCCTACAATGAGCAGTTCTTC. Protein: CASSDSRSSYNEQFF.

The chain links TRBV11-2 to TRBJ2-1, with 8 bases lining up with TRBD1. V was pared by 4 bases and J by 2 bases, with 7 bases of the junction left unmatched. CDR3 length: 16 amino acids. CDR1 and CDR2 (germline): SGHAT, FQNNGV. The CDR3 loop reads CASSSAPGQAYNEQFF. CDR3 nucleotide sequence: TGTGCCAGCAGCTCTGCCCCGGGACAGGCCTACAATGAGCAGTTCTTC.

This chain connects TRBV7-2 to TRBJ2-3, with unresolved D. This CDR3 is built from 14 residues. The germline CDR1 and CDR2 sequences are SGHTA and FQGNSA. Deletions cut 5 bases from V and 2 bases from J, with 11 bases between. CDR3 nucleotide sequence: TGTGCCAGCAGCCGATCTAGGAACACAGATACGCAGTATTTT. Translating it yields CASSRSRNTDTQYF.

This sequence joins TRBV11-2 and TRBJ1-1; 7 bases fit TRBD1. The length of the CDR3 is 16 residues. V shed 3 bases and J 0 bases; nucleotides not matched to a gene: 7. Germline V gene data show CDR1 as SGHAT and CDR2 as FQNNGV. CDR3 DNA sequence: TGTGCCAGCAGCTTCCTGACAGGGTTAATGAACACTGAAGCTTTCTTT. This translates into CASSFLTGLMNTEAFF.

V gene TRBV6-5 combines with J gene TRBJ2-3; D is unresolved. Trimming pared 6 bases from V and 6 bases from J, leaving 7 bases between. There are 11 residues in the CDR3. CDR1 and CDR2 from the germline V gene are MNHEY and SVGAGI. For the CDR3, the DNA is TGTGCCAGCAGAAGAGCGGATACGCAGTATTTT. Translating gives CASRRADTQYF.

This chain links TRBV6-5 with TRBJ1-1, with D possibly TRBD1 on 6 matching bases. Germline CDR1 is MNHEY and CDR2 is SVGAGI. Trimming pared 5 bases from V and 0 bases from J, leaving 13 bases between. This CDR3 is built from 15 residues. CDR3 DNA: TGTGCCAGCAGTCTAACAGGGCAAATGAACACTGAAGCTTTCTTT. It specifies CASSLTGQMNTEAFF.

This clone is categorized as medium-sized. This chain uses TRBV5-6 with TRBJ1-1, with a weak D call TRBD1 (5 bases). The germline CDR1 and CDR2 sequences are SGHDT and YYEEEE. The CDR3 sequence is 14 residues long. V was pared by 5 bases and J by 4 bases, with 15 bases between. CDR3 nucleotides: TGTGCCAGCAGTCGAGTAACCGGGGCCACTGAAGCTTTCTTT. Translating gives CASSRVTGATEAFF. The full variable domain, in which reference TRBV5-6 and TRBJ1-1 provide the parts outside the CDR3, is DAGVTQSPTHLIKTRGQQVTLRCSPKSGHDTVSWYQQALGQGPQFIFQYYEEEERQRGNFPDRFSGHQFPNYSSELNVNALLLGDSALYLCASSRVTGATEAFFGQGTRLTVV.

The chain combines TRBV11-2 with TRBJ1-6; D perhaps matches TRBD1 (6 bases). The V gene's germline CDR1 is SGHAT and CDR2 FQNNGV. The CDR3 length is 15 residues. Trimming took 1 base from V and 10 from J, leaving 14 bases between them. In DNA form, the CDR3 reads TGTGCCAGCAGCTTAGCTAGGGGGGCCGGCTCACCCCTCCACTTT. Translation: CASSLARGAGSPLHF.

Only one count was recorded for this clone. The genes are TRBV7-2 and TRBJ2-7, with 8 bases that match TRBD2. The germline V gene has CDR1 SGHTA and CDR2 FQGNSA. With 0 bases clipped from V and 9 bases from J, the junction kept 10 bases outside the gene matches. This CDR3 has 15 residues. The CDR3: CASSLASGAAGGQYF. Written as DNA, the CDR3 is TGTGCCAGCAGCTTAGCAAGTGGGGCGGCGGGGGGGCAGTACTTC.

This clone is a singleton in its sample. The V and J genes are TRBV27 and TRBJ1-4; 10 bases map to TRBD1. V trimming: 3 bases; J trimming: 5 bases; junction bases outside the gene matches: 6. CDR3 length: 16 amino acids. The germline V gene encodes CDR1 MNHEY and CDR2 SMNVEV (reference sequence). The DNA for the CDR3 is TGTGCCAGCAGTTTCGTCGGACAGGGGGGGAATGAAAAACTGTTTTTT. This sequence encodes CASSFVGQGGNEKLFF.

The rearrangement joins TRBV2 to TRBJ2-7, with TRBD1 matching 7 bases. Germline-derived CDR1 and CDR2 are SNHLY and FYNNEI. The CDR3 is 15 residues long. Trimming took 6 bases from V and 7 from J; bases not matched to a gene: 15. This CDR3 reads CASRLKGDSYWEQYF. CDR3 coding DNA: TGTGCCAGCAGGCTCAAGGGGGACAGTTACTGGGAGCAGTACTTC.

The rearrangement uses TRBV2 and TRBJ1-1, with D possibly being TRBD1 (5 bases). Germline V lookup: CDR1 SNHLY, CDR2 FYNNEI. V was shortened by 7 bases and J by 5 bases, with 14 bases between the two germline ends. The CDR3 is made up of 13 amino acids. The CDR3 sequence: CASTIDRKTEAFF. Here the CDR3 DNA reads TGTGCCAGCACTATTGACAGAAAGACTGAAGCTTTCTTT.

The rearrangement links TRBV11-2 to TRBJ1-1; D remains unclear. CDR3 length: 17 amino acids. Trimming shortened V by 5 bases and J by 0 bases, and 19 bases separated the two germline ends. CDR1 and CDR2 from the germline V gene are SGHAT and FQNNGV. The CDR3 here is CASSTRGVRRMNTEAFF. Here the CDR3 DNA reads TGTGCCAGCAGCACCAGAGGTGTACGCAGAATGAACACTGAAGCTTTCTTT.

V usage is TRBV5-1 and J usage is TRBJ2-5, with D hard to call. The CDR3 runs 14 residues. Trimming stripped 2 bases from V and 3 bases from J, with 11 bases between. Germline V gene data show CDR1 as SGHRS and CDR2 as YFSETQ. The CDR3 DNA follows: TGCGCCAGCAGCTTTTATGGCCGCGAAGAGACCCAGTACTTC. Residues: CASSFYGREETQYF. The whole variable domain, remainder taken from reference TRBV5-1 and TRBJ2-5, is KAGVTQTPRYLIKTRGQQVTLSCSPISGHRSVSWYQQTPGQGLQFLFEYFSETQRNKGNFPGRFSGRQFSNSRSEMNVSTLELGDSALYLCASSFYGREETQYFGPGTRLLVL.

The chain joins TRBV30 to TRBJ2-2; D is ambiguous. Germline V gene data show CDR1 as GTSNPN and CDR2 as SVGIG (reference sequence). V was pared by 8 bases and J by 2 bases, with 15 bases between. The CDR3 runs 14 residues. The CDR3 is CARAKPKNTGELFF. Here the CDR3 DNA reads TGTGCCCGCGCCAAACCGAAAAACACCGGGGAGCTGTTTTTT.

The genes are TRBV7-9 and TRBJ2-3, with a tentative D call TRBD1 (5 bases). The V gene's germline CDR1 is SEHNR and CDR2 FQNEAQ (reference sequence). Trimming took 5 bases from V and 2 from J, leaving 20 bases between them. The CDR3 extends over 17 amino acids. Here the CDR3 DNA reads TGTGCCAGCAGCCCCACGACCTCTCTGGGGCCCACAGATACGCAGTATTTT. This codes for CASSPTTSLGPTDTQYF.

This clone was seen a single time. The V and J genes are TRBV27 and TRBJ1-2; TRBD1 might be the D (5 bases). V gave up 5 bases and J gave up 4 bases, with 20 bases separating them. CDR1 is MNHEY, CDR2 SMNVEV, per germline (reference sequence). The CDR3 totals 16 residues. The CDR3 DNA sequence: TGTGCCAGCAGTCCTCAAGACAGCTGGGGATCCTATGGCTACACCTTC. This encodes CASSPQDSWGSYGYTF.

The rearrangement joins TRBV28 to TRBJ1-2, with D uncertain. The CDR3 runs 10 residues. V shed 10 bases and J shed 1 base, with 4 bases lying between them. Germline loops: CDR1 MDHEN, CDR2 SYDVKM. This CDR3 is CATDNYGYTF. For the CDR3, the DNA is TGTGCCACTGATAACTATGGCTACACCTTC.

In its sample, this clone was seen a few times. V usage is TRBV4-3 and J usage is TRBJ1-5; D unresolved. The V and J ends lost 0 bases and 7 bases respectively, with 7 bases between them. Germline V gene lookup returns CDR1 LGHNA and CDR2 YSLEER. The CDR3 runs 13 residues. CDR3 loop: CASSQDRVQPQHF. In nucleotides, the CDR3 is TGCGCCAGCAGCCAAGATCGGGTCCAGCCCCAGCATTTT.

The DNA for the CDR3 is TGTGCCAGCAGCGGAACCCGGGACTCTTACAATGAGCAGTTCTTC. Translated, it gives CASSGTRDSYNEQFF. The rearrangement links TRBV11-3 to TRBJ2-1; possibly TRBD2 for D (6 bases). Trimming left V 5 bases short and J 4 bases short, with 15 bases between. From germline, CDR1 is SGHNT and CDR2 YENEEA. This CDR3 comprises 15 residues.

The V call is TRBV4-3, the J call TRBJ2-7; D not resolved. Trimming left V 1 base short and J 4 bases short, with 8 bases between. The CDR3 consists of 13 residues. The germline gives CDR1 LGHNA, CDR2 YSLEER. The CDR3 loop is CASSQGGEYEQYF. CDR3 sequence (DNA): TGCGCCAGCAGCCAAGGCGGCGAGTACGAGCAGTACTTC.

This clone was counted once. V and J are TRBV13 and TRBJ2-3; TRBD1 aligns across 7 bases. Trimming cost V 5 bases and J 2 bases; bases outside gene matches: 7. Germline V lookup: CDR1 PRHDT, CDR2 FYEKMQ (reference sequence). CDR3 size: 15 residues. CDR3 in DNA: TGTGCCAGCAGCCGAGGGGGCAGCCCCACAGATACGCAGTATTTT. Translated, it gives CASSRGGSPTDTQYF.

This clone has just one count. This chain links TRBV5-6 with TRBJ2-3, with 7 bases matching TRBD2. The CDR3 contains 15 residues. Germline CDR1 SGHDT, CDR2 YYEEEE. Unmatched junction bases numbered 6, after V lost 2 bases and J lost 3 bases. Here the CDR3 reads CASSFGPAGTDTQYF. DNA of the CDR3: TGTGCCAGCAGCTTCGGTCCAGCGGGGACAGATACGCAGTATTTT.